The table lists the clone carrying this TCR beta chain with many counts. The repertoire came from unfractionated whole blood and reflected all unsorted peripheral T cells. This record comes from a study of HIV-infected patients and healthy controls. Around 450 ng RNA was reverse transcribed with alpha and beta constant-region primers. Using multiplexing indices, alpha and beta chain libraries were generated apart by chain-specific third strand synthesis. TCRdb re-analysed the 5' RACE reads in MiXCR, keeping a single row per CDR3 protein. This table holds about 10,000 distinct CDR3 sequences, about 5.8% found once. CDR3 length equals 15 residues. Unmatched junction bases numbered 9, after V lost 6 bases and J lost 9 bases. Germline V gene data show CDR1 as MNHEY and CDR2 as SVGAGI.

This TCR came from an adult in good health. Specimen: blood. V usage is TRBV6-5 and J usage is TRBJ2-1; 12 positions agree with TRBD2. The chain's CDR3 is CASRQQLAGGFEQFF. Written as DNA, the CDR3 is TGTGCCAGCAGACAGCAACTAGCGGGAGGATTTGAGCAGTTCTTC.